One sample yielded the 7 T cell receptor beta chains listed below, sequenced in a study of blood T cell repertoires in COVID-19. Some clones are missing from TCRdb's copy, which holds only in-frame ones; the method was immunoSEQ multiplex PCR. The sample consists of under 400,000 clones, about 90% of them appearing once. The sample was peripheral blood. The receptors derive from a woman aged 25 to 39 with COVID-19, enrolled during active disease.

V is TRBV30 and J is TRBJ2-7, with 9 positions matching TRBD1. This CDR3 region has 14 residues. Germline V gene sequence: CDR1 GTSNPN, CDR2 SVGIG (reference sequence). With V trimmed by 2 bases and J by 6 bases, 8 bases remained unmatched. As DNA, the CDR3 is TGTGCCTGGAGTCACGGACAGGGGCAAATCGAGCAGTACTTC. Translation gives CAWSHGQGQIEQYF.

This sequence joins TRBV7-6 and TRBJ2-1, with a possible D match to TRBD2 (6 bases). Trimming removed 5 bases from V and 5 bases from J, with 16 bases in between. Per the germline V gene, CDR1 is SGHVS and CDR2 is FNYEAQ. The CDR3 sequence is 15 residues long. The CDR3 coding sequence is TGTGCCAGCAGCATACCGGAGGGACTGCACAATGAGCAGTTCTTC. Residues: CASSIPEGLHNEQFF.

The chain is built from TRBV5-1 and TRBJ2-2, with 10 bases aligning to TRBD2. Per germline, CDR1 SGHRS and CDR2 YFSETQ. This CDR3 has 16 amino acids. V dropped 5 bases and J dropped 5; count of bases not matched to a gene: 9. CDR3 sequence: CASRPASGSGTGELFF. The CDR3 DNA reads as TGCGCCAGCAGGCCCGCTAGCGGGAGTGGGACCGGGGAGCTGTTTTTT.

CDR3 sequence: CASSPGGSVEKLFF. The CDR3 nucleotides are TGTGCCAGCAGCCCCGGGGGATCAGTTGAAAAACTGTTTTTT. The chain is built from TRBV11-2 and TRBJ1-4, with D possibly matching TRBD1 (5 bases). CDR3 size: 14 residues. Germline values: CDR1 SGHAT, CDR2 FQNNGV. V lost 5 bases to trimming and J lost 7 bases, with 14 bases between them. The full variable domain, completed using reference TRBV11-2 and TRBJ1-4, is EAGVAQSPRYKIIEKRQSVAFWCNPISGHATLYWYQQILGQGPKLLIQFQNNGVVDDSQLPKDRFSAERLKGVDSTLKIQPAKLEDSAVYLCASSPGGSVEKLFFGSGTQLSVL.

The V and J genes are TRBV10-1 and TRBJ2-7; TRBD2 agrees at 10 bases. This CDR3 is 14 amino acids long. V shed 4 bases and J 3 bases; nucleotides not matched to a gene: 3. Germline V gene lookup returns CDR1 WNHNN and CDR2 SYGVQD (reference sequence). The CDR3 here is CASSGVAGGYEQYF. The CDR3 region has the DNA TGCGCCAGCAGTGGCGTAGCGGGAGGCTACGAGCAGTACTTC.

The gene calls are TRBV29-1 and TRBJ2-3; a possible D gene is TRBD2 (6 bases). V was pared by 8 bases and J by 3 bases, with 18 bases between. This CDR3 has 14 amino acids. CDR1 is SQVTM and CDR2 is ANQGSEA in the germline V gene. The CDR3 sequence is CSSKIGSVTDTQYF. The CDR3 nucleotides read TGCAGCTCGAAAATCGGGAGTGTGACAGATACGCAGTATTTT.

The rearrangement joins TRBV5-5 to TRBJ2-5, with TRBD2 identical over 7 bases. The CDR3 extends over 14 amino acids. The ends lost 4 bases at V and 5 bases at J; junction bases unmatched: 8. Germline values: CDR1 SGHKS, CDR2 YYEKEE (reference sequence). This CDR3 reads CASSVTGGLETQYF. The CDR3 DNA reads TGTGCCAGCAGCGTAACGGGGGGTCTGGAGACCCAGTACTTC.